This record concerns one T cell receptor beta chain sequence. The data belong to a study of blood T cell repertoires in COVID-19. Study-wide context: Sites in the United States, Italy and Spain provided acute and convalescent COVID-19 samples. The analysed material was cDNA or gDNA that came from T cells, B-cell-depleted T cells, or PBMCs.

Germline assignment: CDR1 SNHLY and CDR2 FYNNEI. The ends were cut back, 5 bases at V and 5 bases at J, with 10 bases in the middle. The CDR3 is 13 residues long. Per the study methods: Estimation of nucleated cell counts was performed using reference gene primer amplification. Only in-frame clones appear in the TCRdb table, and some are missing; sequencing was by immunoSEQ multiplex PCR. That table gives V, J and clone size, and the DNA gave D and trimming. Among about 100,000 clones listed, 91% were seen once. The clonotype comes from a human donor with active COVID-19. The donor label of this sample is uncertain. Source material: peripheral blood. This chain links TRBV2 with TRBJ1-5, with D perhaps matching TRBD1 (5 bases). CDR3 nucleotides: TGTGCCAGCAGTCAGGGCACTTATCAGCCCCAGCATTTT. It yields the protein CASSQGTYQPQHF. Based on the CDR3 plus reference TRBV2 and TRBJ1-5, the full variable domain is EPEVTQTPSHQVTQMGQEVILRCVPISNHLYFYWYRQILGQKVEFLVSFYNNEISEKSEIFDDQFSVERPDGSNFTLKIRSTKLEDSAMYFCASSQGTYQPQHFGDGTRLSIL.